Reported below is one T cell receptor (beta chain). V was clipped by 2 bases and J by 7 bases; unmatched bases: 7. This CDR3 has 15 amino acids. Per the germline V gene, CDR1 is SGDLS and CDR2 is YYNGEE. Living in about two dozen US areas, the participants were between roughly 18 and 89 years of age. The source of the sample is a study of blood T cell repertoires in COVID-19. The authors' processing: Using reference gene primer amplification, nucleated cell counts were estimated. Sequenced by immunoSEQ multiplex PCR; TCRdb stores in-frame clones only, minus some. V and J calls plus clone size are reproduced from that table; the DNA served to infer D and trimming. This sample has roughly 310,000 clones, with about 89% found just once.

The clonotype comes from a woman between 40 and 55 years old who had recovered from COVID-19. The rearrangement links TRBV9 to TRBJ2-1, with 9 bases matching TRBD1. The source material was PBMCs or T cells enriched from blood (not recorded which). The CDR3 nucleotides read TGTGCCAGCAGCGTTACATACAGGGGGCCTAATGAGCAGTTCTTC. This encodes CASSVTYRGPNEQFF.